The sequence of this TCR beta chain was determined in a study of blood T cell repertoires in COVID-19. Study summary: Acute-phase and convalescent COVID-19 samples originated in the United States, Italy and Spain. T cells, B-cell-depleted T cells, or PBMCs provided the cDNA or gDNA that served as material.

With respect to this clone: A junction end diverges from the germline sequence, so it may reflect a read error.

Per the original data handling: Estimation of nucleated cell counts was performed using reference gene primer amplification. Repertoires were generated with immunoSEQ multiplex PCR, while TCRdb's copy carries only in-frame clones and drops some. The DNA was the basis for D and trimming; V, J and clone size are from that table. Of roughly 66,000 clones listed, roughly nine tenths are singletons. The sequence was obtained from a human donor in a cohort sampled during active COVID-19. The specimen sequenced was peripheral blood.

The CDR3 region is CASSLGASGSSKLVF. DNA for the CDR3: TGTGCCAGCAGCTTAGGGGCTAGCGGGAGTTCAAAATTAGTCTTC. V gene TRBV7-2 combines with J gene TRBJ2-1; 10 positions match TRBD2. CDR3 size: 15 residues. CDR1 and CDR2 from the germline V gene are SGHTA and FQGNSA.